Below, 23 T cell receptor beta chains from the same sample are listed, as sequenced in a study of T cell responses to AZD1222 COVID-19 vaccine. Here immunoSEQ multiplex PCR was the method, and the copy in TCRdb shows in-frame clones only, minus some. The sample has about 120,000 clones; roughly nine tenths are singletons. Here the sequenced sample was peripheral blood, taken 28 days after the second AZD1222 dose. These receptors were obtained from an adult who received the AZD1222 COVID-19 vaccine.

This chain uses TRBV7-9 with TRBJ2-1; 12 bases fit TRBD2. V lost 5 bases, J lost 5 bases, and 7 bases stayed unmatched. Germline V gene lookup returns CDR1 SEHNR and CDR2 FQNEAQ (reference sequence). The CDR3 extends over 16 amino acids. The CDR3 region has the DNA TGTGCCAGCAGCAAAAGACTAGCGGGAGATGACAATGAGCAGTTCTTC. Protein: CASSKRLAGDDNEQFF.

The CDR3 here is CSAIRGTFNNEQFF. The DNA of the CDR3 is TGCAGCGCTATACGCGGGACTTTTAACAATGAGCAGTTCTTC. This chain links TRBV29-1 with TRBJ2-1; TRBD2 might be the D (6 bases). Looked up from germline, CDR1 is SQVTM and CDR2 is ANQGSEA. Trimming cost V 7 bases and J 5 bases, with 18 bases left between them. This CDR3 has 14 amino acids.

The chain recombines TRBV18 with TRBJ1-1, with TRBD1 matching 7 bases. CDR3 length equals 14 residues. CDR1 and CDR2 from the germline V gene are KGHSH and LQKENI. After removal of 5 bases from V and 1 base from J, the junction contained 4 bases not matched to a gene. CDR3 bases: TGTGCCAGCTCAAGACAGGGACCGAACACTGAAGCTTTCTTT. Translating gives CASSRQGPNTEAFF.

The count of this clone is one. V gene TRBV29-1 combines with J gene TRBJ1-1, with D tentatively TRBD1 (5 bases). Germline V gene lookup returns CDR1 SQVTM and CDR2 ANQGSEA. V lost 1 base and J 11 bases, leaving 14 bases between the germline ends. The CDR3 is 12 amino acids. The CDR3 here is CSVEGGIQIAFF. The DNA for the CDR3 is TGCAGCGTTGAAGGGGGGATTCAGATTGCTTTCTTT.

This sequence joins TRBV28 and TRBJ2-7, with 7 bases matching TRBD1. The V gene's germline CDR1 is MDHEN and CDR2 SYDVKM. CDR3 length: 15 amino acids. V trimming: 7 bases; J trimming: 0 bases; junction bases outside the gene matches: 9. CDR3 DNA: TGTGCCAGCACCGCCCGGGACAGTAGCTCCTACGAGCAGTACTTC. Protein product: CASTARDSSSYEQYF.

The V and J genes are TRBV11-2 and TRBJ1-4, with D unresolved. V was shortened by 0 bases and J by 2 bases, with 13 bases between the two germline ends. Germline V lookup: CDR1 SGHAT, CDR2 FQNNGV. The CDR3 totals 17 residues. CDR3 sequence (DNA): TGTGCCAGCAGCTTAGATAGGACCCCAGGCACTAATGAAAAACTGTTTTTT. It specifies CASSLDRTPGTNEKLFF. The variable domain in full, completed from reference TRBV11-2 and TRBJ1-4, reads EAGVAQSPRYKIIEKRQSVAFWCNPISGHATLYWYQQILGQGPKLLIQFQNNGVVDDSQLPKDRFSAERLKGVDSTLKIQPAKLEDSAVYLCASSLDRTPGTNEKLFFGSGTQLSVL.

The gene calls are TRBV7-9 and TRBJ1-1; D possibly corresponds to TRBD1 (6 bases). The CDR3 consists of 14 residues. Deletions cut 5 bases from V and 1 base from J, with 11 bases between. CDR1 SEHNR and CDR2 FQNEAQ come from the germline V gene (reference sequence). CDR3 sequence reads: CASSPKGGNTEAFF. CDR3 coding DNA: TGTGCCAGCAGCCCAAAGGGGGGGAACACTGAAGCTTTCTTT.

The chain couples TRBV5-1 to TRBJ2-2, with a tentative D call TRBD2 (6 bases). CDR1 is SGHRS, CDR2 YFSETQ, per germline. V lost 3 bases to trimming and J lost 1 base, with 7 bases between them. This CDR3 has 14 residues. The CDR3, as DNA: TGCGCCAGCAGCTGGGGACTGAACACCGGGGAGCTGTTTTTT. Its protein is CASSWGLNTGELFF.

This clone was recorded a few times. The chain has TRBV6-4 and TRBJ2-1; tentatively, D is TRBD2 (5 bases). V lost 0 bases and J lost 5, with 11 bases in between. This CDR3 spans 15 amino acids. CDR1 and CDR2 from the germline V gene are MRHNA and SNTAGT. The CDR3 DNA reads as TGTGCCAGCAGTGACTCTGTCAGCGGCCACAATGAGCAGTTCTTC. Translated: CASSDSVSGHNEQFF.

This rearrangement joins TRBV10-3 to TRBJ1-1, with D possibly being TRBD1 (5 bases). V dropped 0 bases and J dropped 6 bases, with 14 bases sitting between them. The CDR3 has 15 residues. The germline CDR1 and CDR2 sequences are ENHRY and SYGVKD. This CDR3 is CAISESHPPGAEAFF. The CDR3 DNA sequence: TGTGCCATCAGTGAGTCCCACCCTCCGGGGGCTGAAGCTTTCTTT.

The chain couples TRBV27 to TRBJ2-1; no clear D. Germline-derived CDR1 and CDR2 are MNHEY and SMNVEV (reference sequence). The CDR3 consists of 14 residues. The ends were cut back, 5 bases at V and 3 bases at J, with 11 bases in the middle. The CDR3 DNA follows: TGTGCCAGCAGTCTGCGAAGCAACTACAATGAGCAGTTCTTC. It codes for CASSLRSNYNEQFF.

The chain carries TRBV5-1 and TRBJ2-7, with TRBD2 identical over 13 bases. The V and J ends lost 2 bases and 7 bases, in that order; junction bases with no gene match: 12. CDR3 length: 17 residues. Germline CDR1 is SGHRS and CDR2 is YFSETQ. The CDR3 DNA reads TGCGCCAGCAGCTTCAATACCCCGGGACTAGCGGGACGGGAGCAGTACTTC. Its protein product is CASSFNTPGLAGREQYF.

The rearrangement uses TRBV5-1 and TRBJ2-1; 9 bases are a match to TRBD1. The CDR3 has 16 residues. The germline V gene has CDR1 SGHRS and CDR2 YFSETQ. The V gene end was trimmed by 0 bases and the J gene end by 9 bases; junction bases not matched to a gene: 10. The CDR3 loop is CASSLDGTGLSGEQFF. The CDR3 DNA is TGCGCCAGCAGCTTGGATGGGACAGGGCTAAGTGGTGAGCAGTTCTTC.

CDR3 loop: CASQSTEAFF. The DNA of the CDR3 is TGCGCCAGCCAATCCACTGAAGCTTTCTTT. The chain carries TRBV10-2 and TRBJ1-1; the D is unclear. V shed 8 bases and J shed 4 bases, with 5 bases lying between them. The CDR3 has 10 amino acids. Germline-derived CDR1 and CDR2 are WSHSY and SAAADI.

This clone was seen a handful of times. The chain uses TRBV5-1 and TRBJ1-3; D possibly corresponds to TRBD1 (5 bases). There are 14 residues in the CDR3. CDR1 SGHRS and CDR2 YFSETQ come from the germline V gene. The V end lost 1 base, the J end lost 8 bases, and 13 bases lay between the germline ends. CDR3 nucleotides: TGCGCCAGCAGCTTGTCGGGATCGGGGGACACCATATATTTT. Amino acids: CASSLSGSGDTIYF.

In DNA, the CDR3 is TGTGCCAGCAGCTTAGTCGATGAGCAGTACTTC. Encoded protein: CASSLVDEQYF. The V gene is TRBV7-9, the J gene TRBJ2-7; D is uncertain. CDR3 length: 11 amino acids. CDR1 is SEHNR, CDR2 FQNEAQ, per germline (reference sequence). Trimming stripped 1 base from V and 7 bases from J, with 5 bases between.

This clone has a single count. V usage is TRBV10-2 and J usage is TRBJ2-3, with unresolved D. The CDR3 length is 14 residues. Per germline, CDR1 WSHSY and CDR2 SAAADI. V shed 3 bases and J shed 2 bases, with 9 bases lying between them. CDR3 sequence reads: CASSESRYTDTQYF. CDR3 DNA: TGCGCCAGCAGTGAAAGCAGATACACAGATACGCAGTATTTT.

This sequence joins TRBV7-6 and TRBJ2-7; TRBD2 is a possible D gene (5 bases). V was shortened by 7 bases and J by 5 bases, with 15 bases between the two germline ends. This CDR3 spans 13 amino acids. The germline V gene has CDR1 SGHVS and CDR2 FNYEAQ. The DNA of the CDR3 is TGTGCCAGCACACCTTCTAGTAGCGACGAGCAGTACTTC. Translated, it gives CASTPSSSDEQYF.

CDR3 in amino acids: CASSLYPRQLNTEAFF. DNA for the CDR3: TGTGCCAGCAGCTTATATCCCCGACAGTTGAACACTGAAGCTTTCTTT. The chain carries TRBV7-9 and TRBJ1-1, with a weak D call TRBD1 (5 bases). This CDR3 contains 16 residues. The V gene's germline CDR1 is SEHNR and CDR2 FQNEAQ (reference sequence). Trimming shortened V by 2 bases and J by 0 bases, and 13 bases separated the two germline ends.

This sequence joins TRBV6-5 and TRBJ2-3; D uncertain. Trimming cost V 1 base and J 6 bases, with 11 bases left between them. The CDR3 sequence is 14 residues long. CDR1 MNHEY and CDR2 SVGAGI come from the germline V gene. CDR3 amino acids: CASSYFEVMDTQYF. The DNA for the CDR3 is TGTGCCAGCAGTTACTTCGAGGTAATGGATACGCAGTATTTT.

This clone was seen just once. This chain connects TRBV7-9 to TRBJ2-1; no clear D gene. Trimming left V 10 bases short and J 8 bases short, with 12 bases between. Germline CDR1 reads SEHNR; CDR2 reads FQNEAQ (reference sequence). The CDR3 spans 11 residues. CDR3 loop: CAIEDWDEQFF. The DNA for the CDR3 is TGTGCCATTGAAGATTGGGATGAGCAGTTCTTC. Full variable domain (remainder filled in from reference TRBV7-9 and TRBJ2-1): DTGVSQNPRHKITKRGQNVTFRCDPISEHNRLYWYRQTLGQGPEFLTYFQNEAQLEKSRLLSDRFSAERPKGSFSTLEIQRTEQGDSAMYLCAIEDWDEQFFGPGTRLTVL.

This chain links TRBV5-4 with TRBJ2-1, with 8 bases fitting TRBD1. J lost 5 bases, V lost 4 bases, and 11 bases had no gene match. This CDR3 comprises 16 residues. Germline V gene sequence: CDR1 SGHNT, CDR2 YYREEE (reference sequence). The CDR3 is CASSAGQGVIDNEQFF. The CDR3 DNA is TGTGCCAGCAGCGCTGGACAGGGAGTTATTGACAATGAGCAGTTCTTC. Filled out from reference TRBV5-4 and TRBJ2-1, the complete variable domain reads ETGVTQSPTHLIKTRGQQVTLRCSSQSGHNTVSWYQQALGQGPQFIFQYYREEENGRGNFPPRFSGLQFPNYSSELNVNALELDDSALYLCASSAGQGVIDNEQFFGPGTRLTVL.

The chain couples TRBV18 to TRBJ1-3; D is unclear. Germline CDR1 KGHSH, CDR2 LQKENI. The V and J ends lost 0 bases and 3 bases respectively, with 3 bases between them. This CDR3 region has 13 residues. This CDR3 is CASSPPYGNTIYF. Written as DNA, the CDR3 is TGTGCCAGCTCACCACCATATGGAAACACCATATATTTT.